The clone carrying this T cell receptor (beta chain) has a handful of counts. The antigen is unknown. This CDR3 spans 14 amino acids. Losses at the gene ends were 5 bases for V and 6 bases for J; bases not matched to a gene: 3. From germline, CDR1 is DFQATT and CDR2 SNEGSKA (reference sequence). This sample stems from a study of CD8 T cells in ankylosing spondylitis. Study observations and caveats: A motif of several highly homologous TCR beta variants was seen as apparently characteristic of ankylosing spondylitis blood. CD8+ cells made up the disease-linked clones, which were relatively rare in peripheral blood. In the blood and synovial fluid of reactive arthritis, some motif variants had been previously reported.

By quantitative 5'-RACE with molecular barcodes, the TCR beta libraries were made. A single record per CDR3 protein comes from TCRdb applying MiXCR to the 5' RACE reads. The sample yields about 160,000 distinct CDR3 sequences, roughly 10% seen once. This chain connects TRBV20-1 to TRBJ2-3; 15 nucleotides line up with TRBD2. This TCR came from a female donor with ankylosing spondylitis or in good health (not recorded which). Sequencing was performed on blood, either unsorted or a sorted T cell fraction (not recorded which). CDR3 DNA: TGCAGTGCTTCCGGGACTAGCGGGAGGGATACGCAGTATTTT. Its translation is CSASGTSGRDTQYF.